This T cell receptor (beta chain) was documented in a study of tumor-infiltrating lymphocytes in primary liver carcinoma. Study context: Tumor lesions were T1-T3 N0M0 and spanned about 4.2 to 11 cm. Study-wide findings and caveats: It was in tumors, not blood, that the top-250-clone fraction was significantly higher (p = 0.039).

TCR beta cDNA came from approximately 0.55 ug total RNA, primed with a constant-region primer. Three-round nested multiplex PCR performed with slightly modified ARM-PCR produced the TCR beta libraries. PCR rounds one and two used TRBV1-TRBV30 forward primers with a C-beta reverse primer for about 11 cycles each. Via MiXCR, TCRdb re-called the multiplex PCR reads, giving one row per CDR3 protein. The sample lists 80,000 to 100,000 distinct CDR3 sequences; 55% to 75% were seen once. Looked up from germline, CDR1 is MNHNS and CDR2 is SASEGT. The CDR3 length is 15 residues. This clonotype was seen a few times. Its antigen remains unidentified. This could be a read error, since a much larger clone is one nucleotide away. Each 20-30 mg portion of unsorted bulk tissue served as the source for co-extraction of RNA and DNA. Primary liver carcinomas in the patients were surgically resected.

Sequencing input: tumor-adjacent normal liver tissue. The receptor was derived from a man aged 35-49 years with primary liver carcinoma and hepatitis B virus infection. This chain uses TRBV6-1 with TRBJ1-6, with 7 bases matching TRBD1. CDR3 protein: CAGSPRQGDDSPLHF. DNA of the CDR3: TGTGCCGGCAGCCCGCGACAGGGTGACGATTCACCCCTCCACTTT.